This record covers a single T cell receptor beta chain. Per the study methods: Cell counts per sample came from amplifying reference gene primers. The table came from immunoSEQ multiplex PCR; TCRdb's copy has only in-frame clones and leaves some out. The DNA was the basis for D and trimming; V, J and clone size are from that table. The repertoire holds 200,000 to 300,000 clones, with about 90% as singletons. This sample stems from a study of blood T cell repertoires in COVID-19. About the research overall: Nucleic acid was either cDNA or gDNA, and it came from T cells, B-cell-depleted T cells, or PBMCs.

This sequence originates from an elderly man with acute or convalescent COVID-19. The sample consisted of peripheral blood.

As DNA, the CDR3 is TGTGCCACCCGGGGGGGGGCACGAATTCAGTACTTC. This sequence encodes CATRGGARIQYF. This chain uses TRBV28 with TRBJ2-4, with 8 nucleotides matching TRBD2. The CDR3 runs to 12 residues. V was pared by 10 bases and J by 10 bases, with 9 bases of the junction left unmatched. CDR1 and CDR2 (germline): MDHEN, SYDVKM.